The next 8 T cell receptor beta chains were all read from a single sample in a study of identical twins (dated by TCRdb to about 2016). Libraries were built with 5' RACE. The run used an Illumina HiSeq 2000. The raw public reads went through TCRdb reprocessing: fastp at Q25, MiXCR clone calling, in-frame beta chains kept. Each entry is one CDR3 protein sequence, shown with its most common DNA and genes. The sample includes about 660,000 distinct CDR3 sequences, with around 8.6% observed a single time. The ten largest make up more than 0.75% of the sample. The same data also contributed to another study, on yellow fever vaccine responses in identical twins.

The sequencing input was PBMCs. The source of these receptors is a woman aged 18-30 years in good health.

This clonotype was picked up a small number of times. The chain joins TRBV4-3 to TRBJ2-7, with 13 bases aligning to TRBD2. The CDR3 has 16 residues. V shed 1 base and J 4 bases; nucleotides not matched to a gene: 4. Germline V gene lookup returns CDR1 LGHNA and CDR2 YSLEER. The CDR3 DNA follows: TGCGCCAGCAGCCAAGGGACTAGCGGGAGATGGTACGAGCAGTACTTC. Translating gives CASSQGTSGRWYEQYF.

In its sample, this clonotype was seen a few times. The chain couples TRBV4-3 to TRBJ2-5; D not resolved. The CDR3 spans 14 residues. Trimming shortened V by 0 bases and J by 0 bases, and 5 bases separated the two germline ends. Germline assignment: CDR1 LGHNA and CDR2 YSLEER. CDR3 coding DNA: TGCGCCAGCAGCCAAGAGCCCTACCAAGAGACCCAGTACTTC. Translation gives CASSQEPYQETQYF.

The rearrangement uses TRBV2 and TRBJ2-5; no firm D call. The V gene lost 3 bases and the J gene lost 5 bases, with 4 bases spanning the gap. The CDR3 loop spans 11 amino acids. Germline assignment: CDR1 SNHLY and CDR2 FYNNEI. The CDR3 loop reads CASSEVETQYF. The CDR3, as DNA: TGTGCCAGCAGTGAGGTCGAGACCCAGTACTTC.

A few counts support this clonotype. This chain connects TRBV12-3 or TRBV12-4 to TRBJ1-4; D may be TRBD1 (6 bases). Trimming took 5 bases from V and 5 from J, leaving 18 bases between them. This CDR3 is built from 16 residues. The CDR3 DNA follows: TGTGCCAGCAGTCTACCGGTGAGCAGGGGAAATGAAAAACTGTTTTTT. It codes for CASSLPVSRGNEKLFF.

This clonotype appeared a few times. The chain links TRBV3-1 to TRBJ1-1, with TRBD1 identical over 12 bases. Trimming cost V 3 bases and J 10 bases; bases outside gene matches: 3. CDR3 size: 13 residues. The V gene's germline CDR1 is LGHDT and CDR2 YNNKEL (reference sequence). CDR3 region: CASSQGQGARAFF. CDR3 in DNA: TGTGCCAGCAGCCAGGGACAGGGGGCGCGAGCTTTCTTT.

The chain is built from TRBV6-1 and TRBJ2-7, with D maybe TRBD1 (6 bases). CDR1 and CDR2 (germline): MNHNS, SASEGT. V lost 6 bases and J 3 bases, leaving 12 bases between the germline ends. This CDR3 is built from 13 residues. CDR3 amino acids: CASSTGTHYEQYF. The CDR3 region has the DNA TGTGCCAGCAGCACCGGGACACACTACGAGCAGTACTTC.

This clonotype was seen more than once but under ten times. The chain couples TRBV6-1 to TRBJ1-5; 7 nucleotides match TRBD1. CDR1 is MNHNS and CDR2 is SASEGT in the germline V gene. Unmatched junction bases numbered 10, after V lost 5 bases and J lost 6 bases. The CDR3 spans 15 residues. CDR3 nucleotide sequence: TGTGCCAGCAGTACGCCGGGACAGTTGCTTCAGCCCCAGCATTTT. Translating it yields CASSTPGQLLQPQHF.

This clonotype was detected ten times or more. The chain couples TRBV5-6 to TRBJ1-1; TRBD1 aligns across 8 bases. This CDR3 is built from 17 residues. V lost 1 base and J lost 0; bases outside the gene matches: 8. Germline-derived CDR1 and CDR2 are SGHDT and YYEEEE. The CDR3 sequence: CASSLRPTGGLNTEAFF. The CDR3 nucleotides read TGTGCCAGCAGCTTGCGTCCTACAGGGGGATTGAACACTGAAGCTTTCTTT.